Listed below are T cell receptor beta chains from one sample, sequenced in a study of shared clonotypes between healthy human individuals. Data came from immunoSEQ multiplex PCR; TCRdb stores just in-frame clones and leaves some out. The sample lists roughly 2,000,000 clones, over 85% seen once, with about 1.7% in the top ten. Sequencing was done on a sample of naive CD8+ T cells from PBMCs. These receptors all come from a man aged 18 to 35 in good health. Some clones in this sample may be carry-over from other donors' samples. Each CDR3 is given with its conserved first and last residue. The order of the fields is D gene, clone size, V gene, J gene, CDR3 DNA, CDR3 protein. The D gene is left open where the match is weak. Part of the rows lack a size; the others show once, few, many or a class for expanded clones.

>NA|once|TRBV27|TRBJ2-7
TGTGCCAGCAGTTTAGGGGGAGAGCAGTACTTC
CASSLGGEQYF
>NA|NA|TRBV5-4|TRBJ2-5
TGTGCCAGCAGCAGGAACCAAGAGACCCAGTACTTC
CASSRNQETQYF
>NA|NA|TRBV7-9|TRBJ1-4
TGTGCCAGCAGCCCGTACTGGACAGAGCTTGACCGGGCTAATGAAAAACTGTTTTTT
CASSPYWTELDRANEKLFF
>NA|NA|TRBV10-3|TRBJ2-7
TGTGCCATCAGTGGATCCGCGGGCGGGGTCCACGAGCAGTACTTC
CAISGSAGGVHEQYF
>TRBD2|NA|TRBV7-6|TRBJ2-2
TGTGCCAGCAGCTTAGCGGCCAAGCGGGAGGGAGTCGGGGAGCTGTTTTTT
CASSLAAKREGVGELFF
>TRBD2|NA|TRBV9|TRBJ2-3
TGTGCCAGCAGCGTATTAGCGGGAGCCCCAGATACGCAGTATTTT
CASSVLAGAPDTQYF
>TRBD2|NA|TRBV9|TRBJ2-2
TGTGCCAGCTCCCCGACTAGCGGATATTACACCGGGGAGCTGTTTTTT
CASSPTSGYYTGELFF
>NA|few|TRBV9|TRBJ2-2
TGTGCCAGCAGCGTAGCTAGGACTCAGGGGAGGTCCGGGGAGCTGTTTTTT
CASSVARTQGRSGELFF
>TRBD2|NA|TRBV11-1|TRBJ2-7
TGTGCCAGCAGCTTTGGCGGGCGGGAGGGATACGAGCAGTACTTC
CASSFGGREGYEQYF
>NA|NA|TRBV25-1|TRBJ1-4
TGTGCCAGCAGTGAATCGGGCGCATATGCAACTAATGAAAAACTGTTTTTT
CASSESGAYATNEKLFF
>NA|NA|TRBV4-3|TRBJ2-7
TGCGCCAGCAGCCAAGGTGAACCCTACGAGCAGTACTTC
CASSQGEPYEQYF
>TRBD2|NA|TRBV13|TRBJ2-7
TGTGCCAGCAGCCTCGGGACTAGCGGGAGTCTCTACGAGCAGTACTTC
CASSLGTSGSLYEQYF
>NA|NA|TRBV21-1|TRBJ2-7
TGTGCCAGCAGCAAAGCGGCATCTAGATACGAGCAGTACTTC
CASSKAASRYEQYF
>TRBD2|NA|TRBV10-2|TRBJ2-1
TGCGCCAGCAGTGAAATACTAGCGGGAGGGCCACACAATGAGCAGTTCTTC
CASSEILAGGPHNEQFF
>NA|NA|TRBV5-1|TRBJ2-5
TGCGCCAGCAGCCGTACCGGACAGCAAGAGACCCAGTACTTC
CASSRTGQQETQYF
>NA|NA|TRBV27|TRBJ1-1
TGTGCCAGCAGCGGGCCCATGAACACTGAAGCTTTCTTT
CASSGPMNTEAFF
>NA|NA|TRBV19|TRBJ2-1
TGTGCCAGTAGTATAGATCGGCGGGAGCAGTTCTTC
CASSIDRREQFF
>TRBD2|NA|TRBV9|TRBJ2-1
TGTGCCAGCAGCGCTAGCGGGAGTCTGAACAATGAGCAGTTCTTC
CASSASGSLNNEQFF
>NA|NA|TRBV28|TRBJ2-1
TGTGCCAGCAGTTTCCCGCCAGGCGGCTACAATGAGCAGTTCTTC
CASSFPPGGYNEQFF
>NA|NA|TRBV27|TRBJ2-7
TGTGCCAGCAGCCCAAGGGGGACCTACGAGCAGTACTTC
CASSPRGTYEQYF
>NA|NA|TRBV5-1|TRBJ2-1
TGCGCCAGCAGTCTCTGGGACACCCTTAATGAGCAGTTCTTC
CASSLWDTLNEQFF
>NA|NA|TRBV28|TRBJ2-1
TGTGCCAGCAGTTCGGGGACTGATTACAATGAGCAGTTCTTC
CASSSGTDYNEQFF
>TRBD2|NA|TRBV28|TRBJ2-5
TGTGCCAGCAGTCCGGGACTAGCGGAAGAGACCCAGTACTTC
CASSPGLAEETQYF
>TRBD2|NA|TRBV5-4|TRBJ2-1
TGTGCCAGCAGCATCCGACTAGCGGAATACAATGAGCAGTTCTTC
CASSIRLAEYNEQFF
>NA|NA|TRBV28|TRBJ2-1
TGTGCCAGCAGTCTAGAAAGAGATAGCTCCTACAATGAGCAGTTCTTC
CASSLERDSSYNEQFF
>NA|once|TRBV6-1|TRBJ2-1
TGTGCCAGCAGTGAGGGCGGGGTGGATGAGCAGTTCTTC
CASSEGGVDEQFF
>NA|NA|TRBV7-9|TRBJ2-7
TGTGCCAGCAGCCCCAGACAGTCCTACGAGCAGTACTTC
CASSPRQSYEQYF
>NA|NA|TRBV6-5|TRBJ1-2
TGTGCCAGCAGTGACGACAGGAGGGATGGCTACACCTTC
CASSDDRRDGYTF
>NA|NA|TRBV7-9|TRBJ2-3
TGTGCCAGCAGCTTAGCTCGCACAGATACGCAGTATTTT
CASSLARTDTQYF
>NA|NA|TRBV14|TRBJ1-1
TGTGCCAGCAGCCAAGAAATAGGCAACACTGAAGCTTTCTTT
CASSQEIGNTEAFF
>TRBD2|NA|TRBV7-2|TRBJ2-2
TGTGCCTCAAAAGGCGGGGGAACCGGGGAGCTGTTTTTT
CASKGGGTGELFF
>NA|NA|TRBV25-1|TRBJ1-1
TGTGCCAGCAGTGAAGGGGCTCTGAACACTGAAGCTTTCTTT
CASSEGALNTEAFF
>NA|NA|TRBV28|TRBJ2-7
TGTGCCAGCAGTTTAAGAGGGGACTCCACCTACGAGCAGTACTTC
CASSLRGDSTYEQYF
>NA|NA|TRBV9|TRBJ2-5
TGTGCCAGCAGCGCCCCCGATAGCAGGGACGAGACCCAGTACTTC
CASSAPDSRDETQYF
>TRBD1|NA|TRBV15|TRBJ2-7
TGTGCCACCAGCAGGCGGCAGGGGGATCACGAGCAGTACTTC
CATSRRQGDHEQYF
>NA|NA|TRBV14|TRBJ2-7
TGTGCCAGCAGCCAAGGACCGGGACAAGCCTACGAGCAGTACTTC
CASSQGPGQAYEQYF
>NA|once|TRBV30|TRBJ2-1
TGTGCCTGGAGTGTACGGGTGGTGGATGAGCAGTTCTTC
CAWSVRVVDEQFF
>TRBD1|few|TRBV28|TRBJ2-4
TGTGCCAGCAGTCTCGGACAGGGGCAAAACATTCAGTACTTC
CASSLGQGQNIQYF
>TRBD2|NA|TRBV29-1|TRBJ2-7
TGCAGCGTTGAAGCCGGGGGGGTACTAGGGCAGACGGTCCGCGAGCAGTACTTC
CSVEAGGVLGQTVREQYF